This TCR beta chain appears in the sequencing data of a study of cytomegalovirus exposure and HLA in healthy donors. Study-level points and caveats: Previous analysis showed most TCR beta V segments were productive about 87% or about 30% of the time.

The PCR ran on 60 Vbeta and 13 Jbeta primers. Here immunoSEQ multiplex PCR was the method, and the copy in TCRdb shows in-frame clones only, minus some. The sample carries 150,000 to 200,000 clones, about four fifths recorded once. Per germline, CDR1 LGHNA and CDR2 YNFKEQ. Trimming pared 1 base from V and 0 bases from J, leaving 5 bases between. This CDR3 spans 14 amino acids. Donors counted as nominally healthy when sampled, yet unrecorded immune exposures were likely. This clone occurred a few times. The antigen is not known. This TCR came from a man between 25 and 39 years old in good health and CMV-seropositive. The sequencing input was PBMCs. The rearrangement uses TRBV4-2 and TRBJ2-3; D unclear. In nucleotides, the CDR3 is TGTGCCAGCAGCCAAGTATTTAGCACAGATACGCAGTATTTT. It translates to CASSQVFSTDTQYF.